This T cell receptor (beta chain) was retrieved from a study of identical twins. Study-level findings and limits: Conclusions leaned on cross-sectional statistical analysis and did not track the same donors over time.

Per the germline V gene, CDR1 is KGHDR and CDR2 is SFDVKD. Trimming took off 5 bases at V and 3 bases at J, with 15 bases between the two ends. This CDR3 is built from 16 residues. The sample holds a few counts of this clonotype. Its antigen is still unknown. TCRdb recomputed calls from the 5' RACE reads with MiXCR, one row per CDR3 protein. The profile covers around 1.7 million distinct CDR3 sequences, with about 32% appearing a single time and over 0.25% taken by the ten largest. The sequence derives from a newborn girl in good health. Material for sequencing was cord blood. The chain employs TRBV24-1 and TRBJ2-2; possibly TRBD2 for D (5 bases). The CDR3 reads CATSAGNGVYTGELFF. The CDR3 DNA reads TGTGCCACCAGTGCCGGGAACGGCGTCTACACCGGGGAGCTGTTTTTT.